What follows are 27 T cell receptor beta chains derived from one specimen sequenced in a study of kidney transplant recipient with SARS-CoV-2 infection. TCRdb processed the reads anew with MiXCR; each CDR3 protein has one entry. Here the sample spans under 300,000 distinct CDR3 sequences, 25% to 35% being singletons. This specimen consisted of a blood sample, obtained at baseline and on day 111 from a kidney transplant recipient. These receptors were obtained from a male patient in his 30s who had COVID-19 and was a kidney transplant recipient. Among the T cells, some may be from the graft donor.

This clonotype was found many times. The rearrangement uses TRBV13 and TRBJ1-3; D uncertain. V was pared by 7 bases and J by 0 bases, with 7 bases between. The CDR3 is made up of 13 amino acids. Per germline, CDR1 PRHDT and CDR2 FYEKMQ (reference sequence). The CDR3 sequence: CASKAVSGNTIYF. The CDR3 bases are TGTGCCAGCAAGGCAGTCTCTGGAAACACCATATATTTT.

This clonotype showed up many times. This chain links TRBV6-5 with TRBJ1-2; 12 bases match TRBD1. Germline assignment: CDR1 MNHEY and CDR2 SVGAGI. This CDR3 has 15 amino acids. V was clipped by 2 bases and J by 8 bases; unmatched bases: 6. The CDR3, as DNA: TGTGCCAGCAGTTACCCGGGACAGGGGGCTTACGGCTACACCTTC. Residues: CASSYPGQGAYGYTF.

This clonotype occurred many times. The chain links TRBV27 to TRBJ1-6, with D unresolved. This CDR3 spans 13 amino acids. Germline values: CDR1 MNHEY, CDR2 SMNVEV (reference sequence). Trimming cost V 4 bases and J 9 bases, with 10 bases left between them. Written as DNA, the CDR3 is TGTGCCAGCAGTTGGGGTACGGCTTCACCCCTCCACTTT. Translated, it gives CASSWGTASPLHF.

The count of this clonotype is one. This may arise from a read error, as a much more abundant clone is one base away. CDR3 in amino acids: CASSASKECRKTYGYTF. The CDR3 nucleotides are TGTGCCAGCAGTGCTTCAAAGGAATGTAGAAAGACCTATGGCTACACCTTC. V is TRBV6-1 and J is TRBJ1-2; D not certain. The CDR3 runs to 17 residues. CDR1 MNHNS and CDR2 SASEGT come from the germline V gene. The V end lost 4 bases, the J end lost 4 bases, and 22 bases lay between the germline ends.

This clonotype was recorded at least ten times. The V and J genes are TRBV11-2 and TRBJ1-4, with D perhaps TRBD1 (6 bases). V was clipped by 4 bases and J by 1 base, with 7 bases between them. The CDR3 has 14 amino acids. CDR1 is SGHAT, CDR2 FQNNGV, per germline. The CDR3 nucleotides read TGTGCCAGCAGCTCACAGGGAACTAATGAAAAACTGTTTTTT. It codes for CASSSQGTNEKLFF.

Of note for this clonotype: This may arise from a read error, as a much more abundant clone is one base away. The V gene is TRBV11-3, the J gene TRBJ1-1; D gene unclear. Trimming removed 1 base at V and 3 bases at J, with 9 bases between. CDR3 size: 14 residues. Germline V CDR1 and CDR2: SGHNT, YENEEA. This CDR3 reads CASSLGGRDTEAFF. As DNA, the CDR3 is TGTGCCAGCAGCTTAGGGGGAAGGGACACTGAAGCTTTCTTT.

The rearrangement uses TRBV29-1 and TRBJ2-5; TRBD2 is a possible D gene (5 bases). The V gene lost 7 bases and the J gene lost 5 bases, with 14 bases spanning the gap. The CDR3 runs 12 residues. CDR1 is SQVTM, CDR2 ANQGSEA, per germline. As DNA, the CDR3 is TGCAGCGCCCGAGCGGCAGAGGAGACCCAGTACTTC. It is translated as CSARAAEETQYF. Using reference TRBV29-1 and TRBJ2-5 for the parts outside the CDR3, the full variable domain is SAVISQKPSRDICQRGTSLTIQCQVDSQVTMMFWYRQQPGQSLTLIATANQGSEATYESGFVIDKFPISRPNLTFSTLTVSNMSPEDSSIYLCSARAAEETQYFGPGTRLLVL.

Points on this clonotype: A much larger clone differs from this one at a single base, so this may be a read error. The chain joins TRBV5-4 to TRBJ1-4; TRBD1 matches 9 bases. Germline V lookup: CDR1 SGHNT, CDR2 YYREEE (reference sequence). There are 14 residues in the CDR3. The CDR3 reads CAGSLDRGIEKLFF. The CDR3 DNA follows: TGTGCCGGCAGCTTGGACAGGGGAATTGAAAAACTGTTTTTT.

On this clonotype itself: A single base separates this from a much larger clone, so it may be a read error. The gene calls are TRBV20-1 and TRBJ2-7, with a tentative D call TRBD2 (6 bases). This CDR3 comprises 11 residues. V was cut by 5 bases and J by 4 bases, with 9 bases left in between. CDR1 DFQATT and CDR2 SNEGSKA come from the germline V gene (reference sequence). CDR3 sequence reads: CSASRGYEQYF. Here the CDR3 DNA reads TGCAGTGCTTCGCGGGGATACGAGCAGTACTTC.

This clonotype was recorded at least ten times. CDR3 DNA: TGCAGTGCGGCCACGGGACAGGGGTACTACGAGCAGTACTTC. Amino acids: CSAATGQGYYEQYF. The chain is built from TRBV20-1 and TRBJ2-7; TRBD1 agrees at 10 bases. The CDR3 contains 14 residues. The J segment lost 3 bases and the V segment lost 6 bases, leaving 8 bases of the junction unmatched. CDR1 is DFQATT, CDR2 SNEGSKA, per germline (reference sequence).

As concerns this clonotype: This may stem from a read error, because a much larger clone lies one nucleotide away. The V and J genes are TRBV6-6 and TRBJ2-1, with 8 bases fitting TRBD2. The CDR3 is 17 amino acids. From germline, CDR1 is MNHNY and CDR2 SVGAGI (reference sequence). After removal of 6 bases from V and 0 bases from J, the junction contained 10 bases not matched to a gene. CDR3 region: CASSSGLAGRSYNEQFF. DNA for the CDR3: TGTGCCAGCAGCTCGGGGCTAGCGGGTCGCTCCTACAATGAGCAGTTCTTC.

This clonotype showed up many times. This chain connects TRBV12-3 or TRBV12-4 to TRBJ1-2; D is unresolved. The length of the CDR3 is 17 residues. V was trimmed by 5 bases and J by 4 bases, leaving 23 bases between them. The CDR3 DNA sequence: TGTGCCAGCAGTGCTCGATCCAGCTTCCGAAAGACCTATGGCTACACCTTC. This codes for CASSARSSFRKTYGYTF.

This clonotype was seen at least ten times. The chain employs TRBV3-2 and TRBJ2-7; the D call TRBD1 from the table was never checked on the DNA. TRBV3-2 is tagged as a pseudogene. This CDR3 region has 14 residues. DNA of the CDR3: TGTGCCAGCAGCCCCCGGGCCCAAACCTACGAGCAGTACTTC. Its translation: CASSPRAQTYEQYF.

This clonotype appeared once. A much larger clone differs by one base, so this may be a read error. The conserved phenylalanine or tryptophan is not found at the CDR3 terminus, so this likely reflects a read error. The V gene is TRBV16, the J gene TRBJ1-2; D ambiguous. CDR1 is KGHSY and CDR2 is FQNENV in the germline V gene. This CDR3 is 17 amino acids long. Trimming removed 5 bases at V and 4 bases at J, with 23 bases between. The DNA of the CDR3 is TGTGCCAGCAGCAATTTGATGGTCGTTAGAAAGACCTATGGCTACACCTAC. It codes for CASSNLMVVRKTYGYTY.

Ten or more counts support this clonotype. The chain combines TRBV8-2 with TRBJ2-6. TRBV8-2 is termed a pseudogene. The CDR3 sequence is 17 residues long. CDR3 amino acids: CGRRIRITQSRANVLTF. The CDR3 DNA follows: TGTGGCAGACGAATTAGGATAACACAAAGTCGGGCCAACGTCCTGACTTTC.

In its sample, this clonotype was seen once. A read error is possible here, since a much larger clone lies one base away. The rearrangement uses TRBV3-1 and TRBJ2-5; D ambiguous. The CDR3 spans 17 residues. V was pared by 5 bases and J by 5 bases, with 24 bases between. Germline-derived CDR1 and CDR2 are LGHDT and YNNKEL (reference sequence). For the CDR3, the DNA is TGTGCCAGCAGCAGGGTGCCTCCCATTTTTTTCTCTGAGACCCAGTACTTC. Protein product: CASSRVPPIFFSETQYF.

With respect to this clonotype: A much larger clone differs by one base, so this may be a read error. V and J are TRBV12-5 and TRBJ1-2; possible D gene TRBD1, 5 bases. In germline, CDR1 is LGHNT, CDR2 FRNRAP. V was shortened by 5 bases and J by 4 bases, with 23 bases between the two germline ends. CDR3 length: 17 amino acids. As DNA, the CDR3 is TGTGCTAGTGGTCGAAATGGTTTGCAGGGAGAGACCTATGGCTACACCTTC. This translates into CASGRNGLQGETYGYTF.

This clonotype was recorded at least ten times. The chain uses TRBV18 and TRBJ1-2; TRBD1 aligns across 7 bases. V shed 6 bases, J shed 8 bases, and the junction held 9 bases outside the gene matches. Per germline, CDR1 KGHSH and CDR2 LQKENI. This CDR3 has 13 amino acids. CDR3 sequence: CASSRDSNGGYTF. The CDR3 DNA follows: TGTGCCAGCTCTCGGGACAGCAACGGAGGCTACACCTTC.

The chain uses TRBV18 and TRBJ2-4; 14 nucleotides agree with TRBD2. The CDR3 runs 20 residues. The V segment lost 5 bases and the J segment 3 bases; nucleotides outside the gene matches: 15. Germline V gives CDR1 KGHSH, CDR2 LQKENI. Here the CDR3 reads CASSGTGTAGLAGVKNIQYF. The CDR3 bases are TGTGCCAGCTCAGGTACCGGGACAGCGGGACTAGCGGGAGTCAAAAACATTCAGTACTTC.

Details on this clonotype: Just one base apart from a much larger clone, this may be a read error. This rearrangement joins TRBV7-6 to TRBJ1-2, with D unclear. V was shortened by 5 bases and J by 4 bases, with 23 bases between the two germline ends. This CDR3 spans 17 amino acids. The germline V gene encodes CDR1 SGHVS and CDR2 FNYEAQ. The CDR3 DNA reads as TGTGCCAGCAGCCTTTCGTCTGAATCTCGAAAGGCCTATGGCTACACCTTC. Amino acids: CASSLSSESRKAYGYTF.

There are many counts of this clonotype. The chain recombines TRBV6-8 with TRBJ1-2; D remains unclear. There are 17 residues in the CDR3. Germline-derived CDR1 and CDR2 are MNHGY and SAAAGT. V lost 5 bases, J lost 4 bases, and 23 bases lay in between. CDR3 DNA: TGTGCCAGCAGTCGAGGGATACGCTCTAGAAAGACCTATGGCTACACCTTC. Its protein is CASSRGIRSRKTYGYTF.

Turning to this clonotype: This clone may be a read error of a much larger clone one base away. This chain connects TRBV5-6 to TRBJ2-2, with 8 bases matching TRBD1. In germline, CDR1 is SGHDT, CDR2 YYEEEE. CDR3 length equals 15 residues. The CDR3: CAGSFGSGGSGELFF. The CDR3 DNA follows: TGTGCCGGCAGCTTTGGTTCAGGGGGCTCCGGGGAGCTGTTTTTT.

This clonotype appeared many times. The CDR3 loop is CAVLGDTHGYTF. In DNA, the CDR3 is TGTGCCGTCCTCGGGGATACCCATGGCTACACCTTC. The chain recombines TRBV10-3 with TRBJ1-2; D unclear. V was shortened by 11 bases and J by 6 bases, with 16 bases between the two germline ends. Germline V gene lookup returns CDR1 ENHRY and CDR2 SYGVKD. The CDR3 is made up of 12 amino acids.

V usage is TRBV6-6 and J usage is TRBJ1-2; unclear D gene. The CDR3 totals 17 residues. Trimming removed 5 bases at V and 7 bases at J, with 26 bases between. The V gene's germline CDR1 is MNHNY and CDR2 SVGAGI (reference sequence). The CDR3 sequence is CASSEEQGGRKTCGYTF. The DNA of the CDR3 is TGTGCCAGCAGTGAGGAGCAAGGTGGGAGAAAGACCTGTGGCTACACCTTC.

As DNA, the CDR3 is TGTGCCAGCAGCCCCCGCCGAGGACAGTACAATGAGCAGTTCTTC. It codes for CASSPRRGQYNEQFF. J is TRBJ2-1 and V is TRBV7-3, with a weak D call TRBD1 (6 bases). Germline assignment: CDR1 SGHTA and CDR2 FQGTGA. V lost 5 bases and J lost 4, with 15 bases in between. The CDR3 is 15 residues long.

With regard to this clonotype: This may be a read error: a much more frequent sequence differs by one nucleotide. This CDR3 fails to terminate in the conserved phenylalanine or tryptophan, so it likely reflects a read error. V is TRBV13 and J is TRBJ2-7; 13 bases align to TRBD2. The end of the DNA fits TRBJ2-5 better, so the J call may be wrong. The CDR3 covers 16 residues. Per germline, CDR1 PRHDT and CDR2 FYEKMQ (reference sequence). CDR3 DNA: TGTGCCAGCAGCATTGTGACTAGCGGGGGGAATGTGACCCAGTACTAC. The encoded protein is CASSIVTSGGNVTQYY.

This clonotype was seen many times. The chain uses TRBV12-3 or TRBV12-4 and TRBJ1-6; D remains ambiguous. V dropped 4 bases and J dropped 5 bases, with 3 bases sitting between them. This CDR3 comprises 12 residues. The CDR3 nucleotides read TGTGCCAGCAGTTCTAATAATTCACCCCTCCACTTT. Its translation is CASSSNNSPLHF.